The sequence of this T cell receptor (beta chain) was determined in a study of cytomegalovirus exposure and HLA in healthy donors. Looking at the study overall: Membership in the Caucasian-associated ancestry cluster was found for 81% of roughly 360 genotyped donors.

The germline gives CDR1 SGHDT, CDR2 YYEEEE. The CDR3 consists of 13 residues. Trimming took off 1 base at V and 3 bases at J, with 8 bases between the two ends. The PCR had 60 Vbeta and 13 Jbeta primers. Clones were read by immunoSEQ multiplex PCR, and TCRdb kept only the in-frame ones, dropping some. The sample comprises 150,000 to 200,000 clones, 70% to 90% of which are singletons, and 2% to 2.5% rests with the top ten. This receptor was taken from a woman aged 25-40 years in good health and CMV-seronegative. The sequenced material came from PBMCs. V gene TRBV5-6 combines with J gene TRBJ2-7, with D hard to call. CDR3 protein: CASSLTVYYEQYF. In nucleotides, the CDR3 is TGTGCCAGCAGCTTGACAGTATACTACGAGCAGTACTTC.